This T cell receptor beta chain was recorded in a study of regulatory T cells in long-lasting Graves disease. Looking at the study overall: Less than 3 months of antithyroid drugs had been taken by newly diagnosed Graves' patients.

Note on this clonotype: Its cognate antigen is unknown.

Findings and limits, study-wide: Persistent disease favored TRBV28, TRBJ1-2 and TRBJ2-5.

HTBI primers from iRepertoire and Arm-PCR of CDR3 regions yielded the TCR beta libraries. In TCRdb, the multiplex PCR reads were re-called with MiXCR into one record per CDR3 protein. The repertoire includes a few hundred thousand distinct CDR3 sequences, about 19% of them detected once, and about 11% sits in the top ten. Stated time point: newly diagnosed GD, antithyroid drugs for less than 3 months. PBMC-extracted RNA yielded the TCR library. Germline CDR1 and CDR2: SGHVS and FQNEAQ. The CDR3 is 15 residues long. Trimming pared 5 bases from V and 0 bases from J, leaving 14 bases between. The data were also submitted as part of a second study, on T cells in Graves' hyperthyroidism and ophthalmopathy. From that study: Researchers report that a 13 V-J model separated ophthalmopathy from stable hyperthyroidism. For ophthalmopathy, model prediction preceded onset by a median about 6.4 months.

The origin of this receptor is a woman aged 25-40 years with Graves disease. The gene calls are TRBV7-8 and TRBJ2-7, with TRBD1 as a possible D gene (5 bases). The starting material was peripheral blood mononuclear cells (PBMCs), obtained at new diagnosis, from a patient treated with antithyroid drugs. CDR3 bases: TGTGCCAGCAGCCCCTTGGCAGGGCCCTCCTACGAGCAGTACTTC. The encoded protein is CASSPLAGPSYEQYF.